The clone carrying this T cell receptor (beta chain) was observed a single time. The antigen remains unidentified. The data were taken from a study of vaccination effects on CD4 cells after COVID-19. Measured with immunoSEQ multiplex PCR; TCRdb has only the in-frame clones, and not every one. The top ten hold 4.2% of the sample, which has under 40,000 clones, about two thirds seen once. Once cultured for 10 days, the cells underwent separation to obtain CD4+ T cells. Prior SARS-CoV-2 infection was absent in the vaccine recipients, as shown by negative nucleocapsid antibodies. The germline CDR1 and CDR2 sequences are SQVTM and ANQGSEA. The V and J ends lost 7 bases and 0 bases respectively, with 11 bases between them. This CDR3 is built from 13 residues. Findings and caveats of the study: Late in the post-vaccination period, infection-induced and vaccine-induced clones underwent marked clonal contraction.

The receptor comes from a human donor who received a COVID-19 vaccine. The chain employs TRBV29-1 and TRBJ2-3; D may correspond to TRBD1 or TRBD2 (5 bases each). The sequencing used CD4+ T cells from PBMCs cultured without peptide, collected before COVID-19 vaccination. The CDR3 here is CSAIGASTDTQYF. The CDR3 bases are TGCAGCGCCATCGGGGCTAGCACAGATACGCAGTATTTT.